This TCR beta chain was captured by sequencing in a study of blood T cell repertoires in COVID-19. Data came from immunoSEQ multiplex PCR; TCRdb stores just in-frame clones and leaves some out. The profile covers 310,000 or so clones, with around nine tenths appearing a single time and 1.3% taken by the ten largest. The CDR3 sequence is 18 residues long. Trimming took 0 bases from V and 4 from J, leaving 19 bases between them. The germline gives CDR1 ENHRY, CDR2 SYGVKD. This sequence was found in a man between 70 and 80 years old with acute or convalescent COVID-19. The chain combines TRBV10-3 with TRBJ1-5; a possible D gene is TRBD1 (5 bases). Material: peripheral blood. The CDR3 spells CAISESMLRIGGNQPQHF. The CDR3 nucleotides read TGTGCCATCAGTGAGTCGATGTTAAGGATCGGGGGGAATCAGCCCCAGCATTTT.